These T cell receptor beta chains were read from a single sample in a study of CD8+CD57+ T cells in acquired aplastic anemia. TCRdb itself ran the reads through MiXCR, one entry per CDR3 protein. The sample lists over 150,000 distinct CDR3 sequences; 48% were seen once. Sequencing was carried out using sorted CD4+, CD8+, or CD8+CD57+ T cells (not recorded which) from PBMCs. Receptors originate from a human donor with aplastic anemia. Each CDR3 is given with its conserved first and last residue. D genes are given only for firm matches. Not every row has a clone size; where given, it reads once, few, many or a size class.

clone_size	d_call	v_call	j_call	cdr3_nt	cdr3_aa
NA	NA	TRBV10-3	TRBJ2-3	TGTGCCATCAGCAACCGGGCCATAGACACAGATACGCAGTATTTT	CAISNRAIDTDTQYF
many	NA	TRBV19	TRBJ1-2	TGTGCCAGTACCCCTCTTCGGGGTCCTCGGGGCTACACCTTC	CASTPLRGPRGYTF
NA	NA	TRBV14	TRBJ2-3	TGTGCCAGCAGCCCCTCCCAGCGGGGCACAGATACGCAGTATTTT	CASSPSQRGTDTQYF
many	NA	TRBV5-4	TRBJ1-2	TGTGCCAGCAGCCTAGATACAGGGACGTGGGGCTACACCTTC	CASSLDTGTWGYTF
many	NA	TRBV20-1	TRBJ1-4	TGCAGTGCTAGAGGGGATGAAAAACTGTTTTTT	CSARGDEKLFF
NA	TRBD2	TRBV20-1	TRBJ2-5	TGCAGTGCTAGCCTCGGGACTAGCGGGGGGCCAGAGACCCAGTACTTC	CSASLGTSGGPETQYF
many	NA	TRBV12-3/TRBV12-4	TRBJ2-1	TGTGCCAGCAGTTTAGCCGGGGTATCACACAATGAGCAGTTCTTC	CASSLAGVSHNEQFF
many	NA	TRBV6-1	TRBJ2-1	TGTGCCAGCAGTGACCCCCCGACTACGAATGAGCAGTTCTTC	CASSDPPTTNEQFF
few	TRBD2	TRBV4-1	TRBJ2-2	TGCGCCAGCAGCCGAGGACTAGCGGAAAACACCGGGGAGCCGTTTTTT	CASSRGLAENTGEPFF
few	NA	TRBV19	TRBJ1-2	TGTGCCAGTAGTATAGATCAGGGGATCTATGGCTACACCTTC	CASSIDQGIYGYTF
NA	TRBD1	TRBV7-6	TRBJ2-7	TGTGCCAGCGGTGGGGGACAGTACTACGAGCAGTACTTC	CASGGGQYYEQYF
NA	NA	TRBV29-1	TRBJ2-7	TGCAGCGTTGAGACTATCTACGAGCAGTACTTC	CSVETIYEQYF
NA	NA	TRBV19	TRBJ2-7	TGTGCCAGTACCATAGGGAGGGGGGCGGACGAGCAGTACTTC	CASTIGRGADEQYF
many	TRBD1	TRBV24-1	TRBJ1-5	TGTGCCACCAGTGACCCGGGGACAGATCAGCCCCAGCATTTT	CATSDPGTDQPQHF
few	TRBD2	TRBV4-2	TRBJ2-3	TGTGCCAGCAGCCAGATAGCGGGGGGGCTGGGAGATACGCAGTATTTT	CASSQIAGGLGDTQYF
once	NA	TRBV25-1	TRBJ1-2	TGTGCCAGCACATCCGGGGGTTATTCTAGAAGCTACACCTTC	CASTSGGYSRSYTF
once	NA	TRBV5-1	TRBJ1-1	TGCGCCAGCAGCTTGGGGACGGCGTACACTGAAGCTTTCTTT	CASSLGTAYTEAFF
NA	NA	TRBV10-3	TRBJ2-7	TGTGCCGTGATGACAGCCATGAGCTCCTACGAGCAGTACTTC	CAVMTAMSSYEQYF
many	NA	TRBV9	TRBJ2-2	TGTGCCAGCAGCACCAGACAGGTGAACACCGGGGAGCTGTTTTTT	CASSTRQVNTGELFF
NA	NA	TRBV2	TRBJ2-7	TGTGCCAGCACCCTACAGGAGAGGCTCCCCTACGAGCAGTACTTC	CASTLQERLPYEQYF
many	TRBD1	TRBV3-1	TRBJ2-7	TGTGCCAGCAGCCAGGGACAGGCAAGTAACGAGCAGTACTTC	CASSQGQASNEQYF
NA	TRBD1	TRBV25-1	TRBJ1-2	TGTGCCAGCAACCGGGCAGGGGGAAACTATGGCTACACCTTC	CASNRAGGNYGYTF
many	TRBD2	TRBV11-2	TRBJ2-3	TGTGCCAGTAAGACTAGCGGGGCCACAGATACGCAGTATTTT	CASKTSGATDTQYF
NA	NA	TRBV6-5	TRBJ2-1	TGTGCCAGCAGTTGGGAAACGGGCCTCTACAATGAGCAGTTCTTC	CASSWETGLYNEQFF
many	NA	TRBV2	TRBJ1-5	TGTGCCAGCAGCGGGGCGACAGGATCGGATCAGCCCCAGCATTTT	CASSGATGSDQPQHF
NA	TRBD2	TRBV10-3	TRBJ2-1	TGTGCCATCAGTGGGGGGGGTCAAAGCTCCTACAATGAGCAGTTCTTC	CAISGGGQSSYNEQFF
few	NA	TRBV10-3	TRBJ2-5	TGTGCCATCAGTGATTGGCTAGCGCTCCAAGAGACCCAGTACTTC	CAISDWLALQETQYF